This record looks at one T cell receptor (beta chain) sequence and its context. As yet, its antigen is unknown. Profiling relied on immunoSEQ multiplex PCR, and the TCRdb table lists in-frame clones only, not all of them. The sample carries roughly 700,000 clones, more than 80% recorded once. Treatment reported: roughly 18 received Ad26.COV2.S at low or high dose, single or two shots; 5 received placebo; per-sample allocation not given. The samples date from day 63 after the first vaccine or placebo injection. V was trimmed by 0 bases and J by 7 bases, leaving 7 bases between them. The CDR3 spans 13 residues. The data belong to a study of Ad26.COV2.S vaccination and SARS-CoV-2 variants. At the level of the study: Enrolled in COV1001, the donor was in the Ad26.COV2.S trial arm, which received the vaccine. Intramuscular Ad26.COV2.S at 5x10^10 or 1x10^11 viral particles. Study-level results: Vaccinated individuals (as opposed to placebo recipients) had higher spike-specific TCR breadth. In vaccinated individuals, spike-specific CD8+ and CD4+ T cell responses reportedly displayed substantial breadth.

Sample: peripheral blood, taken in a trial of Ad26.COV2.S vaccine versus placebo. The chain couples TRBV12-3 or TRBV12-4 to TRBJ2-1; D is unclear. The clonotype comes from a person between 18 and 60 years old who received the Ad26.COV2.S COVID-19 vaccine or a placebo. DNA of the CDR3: TGTGCCAGCAGTTTAGCGACATATAATGAGCAGTTCTTC. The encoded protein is CASSLATYNEQFF.